This T cell receptor beta chain is drawn from a study of T cell responses to AZD1222 COVID-19 vaccine. Study observations and caveats: Donors were mostly white British, more females; clonal diversity possibly underestimated. Samples come after the peak T cell response, not at day 14. Increased Spike-specific TCR breadth and depth were observed after two AZD1222 doses. Reports say nearly half of spike-specific TCRs go after unmutated variant regions.

Method: immunoSEQ multiplex PCR; TCRdb's copy keeps in-frame clones and lacks some. Counted here are about 130,000 clones, roughly 82% occurring once; the ten biggest clones make up roughly 4%. Concerning this clone itself: Its target is unknown.

Trimming removed 1 base at V and 1 base at J, with 4 bases between. The CDR3 is 14 amino acids. The germline gives CDR1 SGHNT, CDR2 YENEEA. The chain links TRBV11-3 to TRBJ2-2, with D hard to call. This sequence was found in an adult in good health. This sample comprised peripheral blood, obtained on day 0 of AZD1222 vaccination. The DNA for the CDR3 is TGTGCCAGCAGCTTAGTGTGGAACACCGGGGAGCTGTTTTTT. Its translation: CASSLVWNTGELFF.